A selection of T cell receptor beta chains follows, all from one sample in a study of blood T cell repertoires in COVID-19. The method was immunoSEQ multiplex PCR; TCRdb's version includes in-frame clones alone and lacks a portion of them. The sample yields about 260,000 clones, around 86% seen once. The specimen sequenced was peripheral blood. These receptors were taken from a man aged 18 to 29 with active or convalescent COVID-19. Both conserved end residues are part of each CDR3. Each record gives: CDR3 DNA, CDR3 protein, J gene, clone size, V gene, D gene. D genes are given only for firm matches. Clone size is stated in some rows and not others, as once, few, many or a class when expanded.

TGTGCCAGCAGGGCCGGGGGGGTTTGGACTGAAGCTTTCTTT	CASRAGGVWTEAFF	TRBJ1-1	few	TRBV6-5	.
TGTGCCAGCAGTGAAGACGGGAGGAGCTCCTACAATGAGCAGTTCTTC	CASSEDGRSSYNEQFF	TRBJ2-1	.	TRBV6-1	TRBD2
TGTGCCAGCAGCTTAGAAGGGACGGGGGGCGAGCAGTACTTC	CASSLEGTGGEQYF	TRBJ2-7	.	TRBV13	TRBD2
TGTGCCAGCAGCTTAAACCCTAGCGGGGGGAACACCGGGGAGCTGTTTTTT	CASSLNPSGGNTGELFF	TRBJ2-2	.	TRBV7-3	TRBD2
TGTGCCAGTAGTATACCCAGACTAAACTATGGCTACACCTTC	CASSIPRLNYGYTF	TRBJ1-2	.	TRBV19	.
TGTGCCAGCAGTGCTAGTACAGATACGCAGTATTTT	CASSASTDTQYF	TRBJ2-3	.	TRBV25-1	.
TGTGCCAGCAGCCCCGGGACACAGATCCAAGAGACCCAGTACTTC	CASSPGTQIQETQYF	TRBJ2-5	.	TRBV5-4	.
TGTGCCAGTAGTGCCCGCGTATTCTCTGGGGCCAACGTCCTGACTTTC	CASSARVFSGANVLTF	TRBJ2-6	.	TRBV19	.
TGTGCCAGCAGTCCCGCGGGCGGGACTGAAGCTTTCTTT	CASSPAGGTEAFF	TRBJ1-1	.	TRBV5-6	.
TGTGCCAGCAGCCCTCCTGGAAGCGGGGGGCCGGATACGCAGTATTTT	CASSPPGSGGPDTQYF	TRBJ2-3	.	TRBV7-3	TRBD2
TGCGCCAGCAGCCGAAGGCCTCTAGAGCACACAGATACGCAGTATTTT	CASSRRPLEHTDTQYF	TRBJ2-3	.	TRBV5-1	.
TGTGCCTGGAGCGCCATCCAGGGGGCGGACTATGGCTACACCTTC	CAWSAIQGADYGYTF	TRBJ1-2	.	TRBV30	TRBD1
TGCGCCAGCAGCTTGGAAGTAGGGGGCACAGATACGCAGTATTTT	CASSLEVGGTDTQYF	TRBJ2-3	.	TRBV5-1	.
TGTGCCAGCAGCTTAGTGACAGGGGGGCTTGAGACCCAGTACTTC	CASSLVTGGLETQYF	TRBJ2-5	.	TRBV7-9	TRBD1
TGTGCCAGCAGTACTCAGGGGTTTGGCTACACCTTC	CASSTQGFGYTF	TRBJ1-2	.	TRBV28	.
TGTGCCAGCAGCCCCCGGGGGACTAGTAAAGCCGGGGAGCTGTTTTTT	CASSPRGTSKAGELFF	TRBJ2-2	.	TRBV7-3	TRBD2
TGTGCCAGCAGCTTGGCTCCTAGCGGGTACGAGCAGTACTTC	CASSLAPSGYEQYF	TRBJ2-7	once	TRBV5-5	TRBD2
TGTGCCAGCTCCTACACAGGGGTCGCCGACTACGAGCAGTACTTC	CASSYTGVADYEQYF	TRBJ2-7	.	TRBV18	TRBD1
TGTGCCAGCAGCTCTCGGACTAGCGGGGGGTACAATGAGCAGTTCTTC	CASSSRTSGGYNEQFF	TRBJ2-1	.	TRBV11-3	TRBD2
TGTGCCAGCAGTCGGGACAGGCGATCAAGGGGGGCTGAAGCTTTCTTT	CASSRDRRSRGAEAFF	TRBJ1-1	few	TRBV11-3	TRBD1
TGTGCCAGCAGCCGCGGGGGGTCGGGGGAGACCCAGTACTTC	CASSRGGSGETQYF	TRBJ2-5	.	TRBV5-4	TRBD2
TGTGCCAGCAGTCCCGGGACTAGTGAAGTCTTC	CASSPGTSEVF	TRBJ2-1	.	TRBV12-3/TRBV12-4	TRBD2
TGTGCCAGCAGCTTAACCGGACAGGGGTCACCCCTCCACTTT	CASSLTGQGSPLHF	TRBJ1-6	few	TRBV7-3	TRBD1
TGTGCCACCAGTGATTCGGACACTACACCCTACACCTTC	CATSDSDTTPYTF	TRBJ1-2	.	TRBV24-1	.
TGTGCCAGCAGCGCCAGGGAATCTGGGGCCAACGTCCTGACTTTC	CASSARESGANVLTF	TRBJ2-6	.	TRBV7-3	.
TGCGCCAGCAGCTTATATCTAGCGGCGAACACCGGGGAGCTGTTTTTT	CASSLYLAANTGELFF	TRBJ2-2	once	TRBV5-1	TRBD2
TGCGCCAGCAGTGGCGGGCAGGCTGAAAAACTGTTTTTT	CASSGGQAEKLFF	TRBJ1-4	.	TRBV10-1	.
TGTGCCAGCTCACCAGTACGGGAGATGTACGAGCAGTACTTC	CASSPVREMYEQYF	TRBJ2-7	.	TRBV18	.
TGTGCCAGCAGCTTCGCCGGGAATGAAAAACTGTTTTTT	CASSFAGNEKLFF	TRBJ1-4	.	TRBV5-4	.
TGTGCCAGCAGCCAAGAGGGTCCTAGCGGGGGGGCAGATACGCAGTATTTT	CASSQEGPSGGADTQYF	TRBJ2-3	.	TRBV4-2	TRBD2
TGTGCCAGCAGTGAAGACCCGGGCACTGAAGCTTTCTTT	CASSEDPGTEAFF	TRBJ1-1	.	TRBV6-1	.
TGTGCCAGCAGTTTATCCCGCCTATCCGAGCAGTACTTC	CASSLSRLSEQYF	TRBJ2-7	.	TRBV27	.
TGCGCCAGCAGCAATTCCGGACAGGGGATAAACACCATATATTTT	CASSNSGQGINTIYF	TRBJ1-3	.	TRBV5-1	TRBD1
TGTGCCAGCAGAAAGGACAGGCCGGGCTATGGCTACACCTTC	CASRKDRPGYGYTF	TRBJ1-2	.	TRBV6-5	TRBD1
TGTGCCACCAGCAAAGATAGCGGGAGCCGTGAGCAGTTCTTC	CATSKDSGSREQFF	TRBJ2-1	.	TRBV15	TRBD2
TGTGCCAGTAGTGGGACGGGGGTACGGGAAAAACTGTTTTTT	CASSGTGVREKLFF	TRBJ1-4	.	TRBV19	.
TGTGCCAGCAGTCCCCAGGACGGGGCTGAAGCTTTCTTT	CASSPQDGAEAFF	TRBJ1-1	once	TRBV12-3/TRBV12-4	.
TGTGCCAGCAGCTTTCTGGGAGGGGAGCAGTACTTC	CASSFLGGEQYF	TRBJ2-7	.	TRBV7-2	TRBD2
TGTGCCAGCAAACAGGATTACGAGCAGTACTTC	CASKQDYEQYF	TRBJ2-7	few	TRBV6-5	.
TGTGCCAGCAGCTCGACTAGCGGATATGCTAGCGGGTCGGATACGCAGTATTTT	CASSSTSGYASGSDTQYF	TRBJ2-3	.	TRBV7-9	TRBD2
TGTGCCAGCAGCCAATCACAGGGGTTTATTGGCTACACCTTC	CASSQSQGFIGYTF	TRBJ1-2	once	TRBV16	TRBD1
TGTGCCAGCAGCGGAACAGGGTTTCGTTCACCCCTCCACTTT	CASSGTGFRSPLHF	TRBJ1-6	.	TRBV9	.
TGTGCCAGCAGTTACCACAGGGGAACCTACAATGAGCAGTTCTTC	CASSYHRGTYNEQFF	TRBJ2-1	.	TRBV6-2/TRBV6-3	TRBD1
TGTGCCACACGAGGGGGCGGGGAGACCCAGTACTTC	CATRGGGETQYF	TRBJ2-5	once	TRBV15	TRBD1
TGTGCCAGCAGCCCCGGCTTGGGGGGGATACAAGAGACCCAGTACTTC	CASSPGLGGIQETQYF	TRBJ2-5	.	TRBV5-8	TRBD2
TGTGCCAGCAGCTTAGGGGGATTCGGGAACGAGCAGTACTTC	CASSLGGFGNEQYF	TRBJ2-7	.	TRBV7-9	.
TGTGCCAGCAGTTTAATTTCCGGGAACAGGGATCTATATGGCTACACCTTC	CASSLISGNRDLYGYTF	TRBJ1-2	once	TRBV27	.
TGTGCCAGCCGCTGGCTAGCTTCCAATGAGCAGTTCTTC	CASRWLASNEQFF	TRBJ2-1	.	TRBV27	.
TGCGCCAGCAGCCAAGATCTCGGGCTAGCGGGGGGGCAAGAGACCCAGTACTTC	CASSQDLGLAGGQETQYF	TRBJ2-5	few	TRBV4-1	TRBD2
TGTGCCTGCGGACTAGCGGGGGGTAATGAGCAGTTCTTC	CACGLAGGNEQFF	TRBJ2-1	once	TRBV6-6	TRBD2
TGTGCCATCAGTGTGGAGGGTGGAGATACGCAGTATTTT	CAISVEGGDTQYF	TRBJ2-3	.	TRBV10-3	.
TGTGCCAGCAGCCAAGATCCTCCGGGACAGGGGCATCAGCCCCAGCATTTT	CASSQDPPGQGHQPQHF	TRBJ1-5	.	TRBV3-1/TRBV3-2	TRBD1
TGTGCCATCAGTGGACGGGACAGGAGTGTTGCTGAAGCTTTCTTT	CAISGRDRSVAEAFF	TRBJ1-1	once	TRBV10-3	TRBD1